Below are 32 T cell receptor beta chains sequenced from a single sample in a study of chemoradiotherapy in HPV16-positive cancers. TCRdb's copy holds only in-frame clones and misses some; the assay was immunoSEQ multiplex PCR. This table holds 9,500 to 15,000 clones, roughly four fifths found once. The sample was taken from a patient who underwent chemoradiotherapy. The receptors stem from a human donor with HPV-associated anogenital cancer.

The chain combines TRBV18 with TRBJ1-2; no clear D gene. Germline CDR1 KGHSH, CDR2 LQKENI. The CDR3 runs 15 residues. V dropped 8 bases and J dropped 8 bases, with 24 bases sitting between them. The CDR3 DNA reads as TGTGCCAGCCGACAAGCGGTACGCTCATCCGGGGGCTACACCTTC. This encodes CASRQAVRSSGGYTF.

This chain connects TRBV10-3 to TRBJ2-2; D is undetermined. CDR1 and CDR2 from the germline V gene are ENHRY and SYGVKD. There are 16 residues in the CDR3. The ends were cut back, 4 bases at V and 2 bases at J, with 14 bases in the middle. The CDR3 DNA is TGTGCCATCAGTGCTAATCCTCCGGTTAACACCGGGGAGCTGTTTTTT. It specifies CAISANPPVNTGELFF.

The rearrangement links TRBV9 to TRBJ2-1; TRBD2 matches 11 bases. CDR1 and CDR2 from the germline V gene are SGDLS and YYNGEE. Trimming cost V 3 bases and J 7 bases; bases outside gene matches: 6. This CDR3 spans 15 amino acids. CDR3 nucleotides: TGTGCCAGCAGCGATAGCGGGGGGGCTTTAAATGAGCAGTTCTTC. Translating it yields CASSDSGGALNEQFF. Based on the CDR3 plus reference TRBV9 and TRBJ2-1, the full variable domain is DSGVTQTPKHLITATGQRVTLRCSPRSGDLSVYWYQQSLDQGLQFLIQYYNGEERAKGNILERFSAQQFPDLHSELNLSSLELGDSALYFCASSDSGGALNEQFFGPGTRLTVL.

The chain recombines TRBV10-2 with TRBJ2-7, with D possibly TRBD1 on 5 matching bases. CDR3 length: 14 amino acids. CDR1 and CDR2 from the germline V gene are WSHSY and SAAADI. Trimming took off 3 bases at V and 0 bases at J, with 9 bases between the two ends. CDR3 DNA sequence: TGCGCCAGCAGTGATTCGGACAACTCCTACGAGCAGTACTTC. Translation gives CASSDSDNSYEQYF.

The chain is built from TRBV29-1 and TRBJ2-3; D might be TRBD1 or TRBD2, each matching 5 bases. CDR3 size: 17 residues. The germline gives CDR1 SQVTM, CDR2 ANQGSEA. Trimming took 6 bases from V and 3 from J, leaving 25 bases between them. The CDR3 DNA follows: TGCAGCGTGAACCCTTACAAACGGCAGGGACGAACAGATACGCAGTATTTT. This codes for CSVNPYKRQGRTDTQYF.

The chain carries TRBV7-2 and TRBJ2-3, with D tentatively TRBD2 (5 bases). V was trimmed by 5 bases and J by 11 bases, leaving 23 bases between them. The germline gives CDR1 SGHTA, CDR2 FQGNSA. The CDR3 spans 15 residues. In nucleotides, the CDR3 is TGTGCCAGCAGCCCAAGCAGCGGACTGGCCCAGGTGCAGTATTTT. It yields the protein CASSPSSGLAQVQYF. Variable domain in full (rest from reference TRBV7-2 and TRBJ2-3): GAGVSQSPSNKVTEKGKDVELRCDPISGHTALYWYRQSLGQGLEFLIYFQGNSAPDKSGLPSDRFSAERTGGSVSTLTIQRTQQEDSAVYLCASSPSSGLAQVQYFGPGTRLTVL.

The CDR3 DNA sequence: TGTGCCAGCATAAGACAGGGGGTGTACACCGGGGAGCTGTTTTTT. It codes for CASIRQGVYTGELFF. The chain recombines TRBV5-6 with TRBJ2-2; 9 bases align to TRBD1. The J segment lost 3 bases and the V segment lost 6 bases, leaving 6 bases of the junction unmatched. The CDR3 is made up of 15 amino acids. The germline CDR1 and CDR2 sequences are SGHDT and YYEEEE.

The chain carries TRBV2 and TRBJ1-2; D not certain. The CDR3 is 12 amino acids. CDR1 is SNHLY and CDR2 is FYNNEI in the germline V gene. The V end was cut by 5 bases, the J end by 6 bases, with 10 bases between. The CDR3 DNA reads as TGTGCCAGCAGTTTCGACTCTCATGGCTACACCTTC. Protein: CASSFDSHGYTF. Using reference TRBV2 and TRBJ1-2 for the parts outside the CDR3, the full variable domain is EPEVTQTPSHQVTQMGQEVILRCVPISNHLYFYWYRQILGQKVEFLVSFYNNEISEKSEIFDDQFSVERPDGSNFTLKIRSTKLEDSAMYFCASSFDSHGYTFGSGTRLTVV.

J is TRBJ1-1 and V is TRBV4-1; no reliable D call. V was pared by 7 bases and J by 9 bases, with 21 bases between. The CDR3 has 14 amino acids. Germline V lookup: CDR1 MGHRA, CDR2 YSYEKL. The CDR3 region is CASNFNLGRDKAFF. The CDR3 DNA is TGCGCCAGCAACTTCAATTTGGGCCGTGATAAAGCTTTCTTT.

The V and J genes are TRBV4-3 and TRBJ2-1, with TRBD1 as a possible D gene (5 bases). The CDR3 covers 18 residues. Germline CDR1 and CDR2: LGHNA and YSLEER. With 2 bases removed from V and 1 base from J, the gap between germline ends came to 18 bases. CDR3 coding DNA: TGCGCCAGCAGCCAACATCGACAGCTAAGTATGTCCTACAATGAGCAGTTCTTC. Protein product: CASSQHRQLSMSYNEQFF.

This clone was seen more than once but under ten times. This rearrangement joins TRBV7-9 to TRBJ1-6; no reliable D call. Germline CDR1 is SEHNR and CDR2 is FQNEAQ (reference sequence). V was trimmed by 3 bases and J by 10 bases, leaving 7 bases between them. The CDR3 consists of 12 residues. CDR3 bases: TGTGCCAGCAGCTTCCCCGGGTCACCCCTCCACTTT. Its translation is CASSFPGSPLHF.

The chain couples TRBV6-5 to TRBJ2-7, with 8 bases lining up with TRBD1. CDR1 is MNHEY, CDR2 SVGAGI, per germline. This CDR3 comprises 13 residues. Germline trimming cut 6 bases from V and 6 bases from J; bases unmatched to any gene: 7. CDR3 in DNA: TGTGCCAGCAGCCTGGGACAGGTGGGCGAGCAGTACTTC. It yields the protein CASSLGQVGEQYF.

This clone has only one observation. The chain uses TRBV28 and TRBJ1-1, with TRBD1 matching over 7 bases. The trim removed 4 bases at V and 5 bases at J, leaving 10 bases unmatched. From germline, CDR1 is MDHEN and CDR2 SYDVKM. The CDR3 consists of 15 residues. The CDR3 here is CASSSPGGWGTEAFF. CDR3 bases: TGTGCCAGCAGTTCCCCAGGGGGGTGGGGGACTGAAGCTTTCTTT.

The rearrangement uses TRBV14 and TRBJ2-5; maybe TRBD1 (5 bases). Near its end, the DNA agrees better with TRBJ2-7, so the J call may be wrong. The CDR3 sequence is 16 residues long. CDR1 SGHDN and CDR2 FVKESK come from the germline V gene. The CDR3 loop is CASRERQSRASYEQYF. The CDR3 region has the DNA TGTGCCAGCAGGGAGAGACAGAGTCGGGCCTCCTACGAGCAGTACTTC.

This clone was recorded once. The chain couples TRBV5-1 to TRBJ1-2, with D hard to call. The CDR3 has 14 residues. V lost 2 bases to trimming and J lost 0 bases, with 8 bases between them. The germline CDR1 and CDR2 sequences are SGHRS and YFSETQ. CDR3 sequence: CASSLQTANYGYTF. The CDR3 DNA reads as TGCGCCAGCAGCTTACAAACAGCTAACTATGGCTACACCTTC.

This rearrangement joins TRBV9 to TRBJ2-1; D may be TRBD2 (5 bases). Germline assignment: CDR1 SGDLS and CDR2 YYNGEE. V gave up 0 bases and J gave up 0 bases, with 7 bases separating them. The CDR3 sequence is 15 residues long. This CDR3 reads CASSVAGNSYNEQFF. The DNA of the CDR3 is TGTGCCAGCAGCGTAGCGGGGAACTCCTACAATGAGCAGTTCTTC.

CDR3 sequence: CASSLGQGPPLHF. The CDR3 DNA sequence: TGTGCCAGCAGCTTGGGGCAGGGACCACCCCTCCACTTT. The J gene is TRBJ1-6, the V gene TRBV5-4; the D gene is possibly TRBD1 (5 bases). The CDR3 runs 13 residues. Per germline, CDR1 SGHNT and CDR2 YYREEE (reference sequence). V gave up 0 bases and J gave up 11 bases, with 9 bases separating them.

The V and J genes are TRBV4-2 and TRBJ2-3; no firm D call. CDR1 is LGHNA and CDR2 is YNFKEQ in the germline V gene. The CDR3 is 16 residues long. Trimming cost V 4 bases and J 2 bases, with 16 bases left between them. The CDR3 nucleotides are TGTGCCAGCAGCCGAACCGTTCCCACAGACACAGATACGCAGTATTTT. Translated, it gives CASSRTVPTDTDTQYF.

Only one count was recorded for this clone. The chain combines TRBV6-5 with TRBJ2-1; 9 bases match TRBD2. The CDR3 extends over 15 amino acids. Germline V gene lookup returns CDR1 MNHEY and CDR2 SVGAGI. V was clipped by 5 bases and J by 7 bases; unmatched bases: 9. In nucleotides, the CDR3 is TGTGCCAGCAGTCCGTATGGCGGGGGGGCTAATGAGCAGTTCTTC. It codes for CASSPYGGGANEQFF.

The gene calls are TRBV5-4 and TRBJ1-5; weak D call: TRBD1 (5 bases). Per the germline V gene, CDR1 is SGHNT and CDR2 is YYREEE (reference sequence). The CDR3 spans 14 residues. V dropped 0 bases and J dropped 6 bases, with 10 bases sitting between them. The CDR3 is CASSLEGRTQPQHF. In nucleotides, the CDR3 is TGTGCCAGCAGCTTGGAGGGGCGGACTCAGCCCCAGCATTTT.

This chain uses TRBV28 with TRBJ2-7; D call uncertain. CDR3 length equals 13 residues. CDR1 and CDR2 from the germline V gene are MDHEN and SYDVKM. Between the trimmed V and J ends, which lost 3 bases and 5 bases, there was a span of 11 bases. This CDR3 reads CASSFSNRDEQYF. CDR3 nucleotide sequence: TGTGCCAGCAGTTTCTCGAATCGGGACGAGCAGTACTTC.

A single count supports this clone. The chain recombines TRBV6-5 with TRBJ2-5; D not resolved. The end of the DNA fits TRBJ2-7 better, so the J call may be wrong. CDR1 MNHEY and CDR2 SVGAGI come from the germline V gene. The CDR3 runs 15 residues. The CDR3 bases are TGTGCCAGCAGTTCTAGGGCCTCGAGCTCCTACGAGCAGTACTTC. As protein: CASSSRASSSYEQYF.

The V call is TRBV4-2, the J call TRBJ2-1; D could derive from TRBD1 or TRBD2 (5 bases each). The CDR3 contains 16 residues. Trimming cost V 0 bases and J 5 bases, with 14 bases left between them. Germline assignment: CDR1 LGHNA and CDR2 YNFKEQ. CDR3 in amino acids: CASSQDQGRGNNEQFF. The CDR3 DNA sequence: TGTGCCAGCAGCCAAGATCAGGGACGGGGAAACAATGAGCAGTTCTTC.

The chain links TRBV19 to TRBJ2-1; D is perhaps TRBD1 (7 bases). Trimming cost V 5 bases and J 5 bases, with 10 bases left between them. CDR1 LNHDA and CDR2 SQIVND come from the germline V gene (reference sequence). This CDR3 is built from 13 residues. The CDR3 region has the DNA TGTGCCAGTAGTGGAGGGGGCCACAATGAGCAGTTCTTC. Its translation: CASSGGGHNEQFF.

The V and J genes are TRBV9 and TRBJ2-5; TRBD2 matches at 11 bases. This CDR3 is 17 amino acids long. Germline V gene data show CDR1 as SGDLS and CDR2 as YYNGEE. Losses at the gene ends were 0 bases for V and 1 base for J; bases not matched to a gene: 5. CDR3 residues: CASSVATSGGFQETQYF. DNA for the CDR3: TGTGCCAGCAGCGTAGCTACTAGCGGGGGTTTCCAAGAGACCCAGTACTTC.

The chain uses TRBV29-1 and TRBJ1-4; tentatively, D is TRBD1 (5 bases). This CDR3 is 12 amino acids long. CDR1 is SQVTM and CDR2 is ANQGSEA in the germline V gene. Here the CDR3 reads CSHRDLDEKLFF. The DNA of the CDR3 is TGCAGTCACCGGGACTTAGACGAAAAACTGTTTTTT.

J is TRBJ1-3 and V is TRBV7-9, with unresolved D. V shed 5 bases and J shed 3 bases, with 5 bases lying between them. This CDR3 spans 12 amino acids. CDR1 is SEHNR, CDR2 FQNEAQ, per germline (reference sequence). CDR3 loop: CASSPHGNTIYF. Here the CDR3 DNA reads TGTGCCAGCAGCCCCCATGGAAACACCATATATTTT. The full variable domain, completed using reference TRBV7-9 and TRBJ1-3, is DTGVSQNPRHKITKRGQNVTFRCDPISEHNRLYWYRQTLGQGPEFLTYFQNEAQLEKSRLLSDRFSAERPKGSFSTLEIQRTEQGDSAMYLCASSPHGNTIYFGEGSWLTVV.

The CDR3 here is CASSTGTGRINEQFF. In DNA, the CDR3 is TGTGCCAGCTCGACAGGGACAGGGAGGATCAATGAGCAGTTCTTC. This sequence joins TRBV18 and TRBJ2-1, with 9 positions matching TRBD1. This CDR3 is built from 15 residues. Germline trimming cut 6 bases from V and 6 bases from J; bases unmatched to any gene: 9. Germline CDR1 is KGHSH and CDR2 is LQKENI.

The rearrangement joins TRBV10-1 to TRBJ1-5; unclear D gene. This CDR3 is built from 12 residues. V dropped 4 bases and J dropped 3 bases, with 4 bases sitting between them. Germline-derived CDR1 and CDR2 are WNHNN and SYGVQD (reference sequence). The CDR3 sequence is CASSANNQPQHF. For the CDR3, the DNA is TGCGCCAGCAGTGCGAACAATCAGCCCCAGCATTTT.

V gene TRBV13 combines with J gene TRBJ2-1, with D unresolved. V was pared by 6 bases and J by 10 bases, with 10 bases between. Looked up from germline, CDR1 is PRHDT and CDR2 is FYEKMQ (reference sequence). The CDR3 is 11 residues long. The CDR3 here is CASSLTSEQFF. The CDR3 DNA sequence: TGTGCCAGCAGTCTGACCTCGGAGCAGTTCTTC.

This clone occurred once. The chain joins TRBV5-1 to TRBJ1-5; D unclear. This CDR3 spans 15 amino acids. The V and J ends lost 4 bases and 0 bases respectively, with 11 bases between them. CDR1 and CDR2 (germline): SGHRS, YFSETQ. As DNA, the CDR3 is TGCGCCAGCAGCCCGGACGGTTTTAGCAATCAGCCCCAGCATTTT. Its translation is CASSPDGFSNQPQHF.

The chain joins TRBV7-9 to TRBJ1-3; D unresolved. Germline V gene data show CDR1 as SEHNR and CDR2 as FQNEAQ (reference sequence). This CDR3 has 14 residues. V lost 2 bases and J 7 bases, leaving 12 bases between the germline ends. The CDR3 protein is CASSLLDQLNTIYF. CDR3 DNA: TGTGCCAGCAGCTTACTGGACCAACTGAACACCATATATTTT.